These 29 T cell receptor beta chains were sequenced from one sample in a study of T cells after yellow fever vaccination. TCRdb reanalysed the 5' RACE reads using MiXCR and keeps one entry per CDR3 protein. The table records roughly 520,000 distinct CDR3 sequences, 20% to 25% of them present only once. Source: PBMCs, taken roughly 23 days after the first yellow fever vaccination. The source is a man in his late teens or twenties who received the YFV17D yellow fever vaccine.

This clonotype was picked up a small number of times. A junction end diverges from the germline sequence, so it may reflect a read error. The J gene is TRBJ1-4, the V gene TRBV7-2; no clear D gene. There are 14 residues in the CDR3. Germline V gene sequence: CDR1 SGHTA, CDR2 FQGNSA. This CDR3 reads CASSLGPDYIGLIF. CDR3 sequence (DNA): TGTGCCAGCAGCTTAGGACCCGACTATATTGGGTTAATTTTT. The full variable domain, with the rest looked up from reference TRBV7-2 and TRBJ1-4, is GAGVSQSPSNKVTEKGKDVELRCDPISGHTALYWYRQSLGQGLEFLIYFQGNSAPDKSGLPSDRFSAERTGGSVSTLTIQRTQQEDSAVYLCASSLGPDYIGLIFGSGTQLSVL.

The chain has TRBV6-2 or TRBV6-3 and TRBJ2-5, with 11 positions matching TRBD2. The V gene's germline CDR1 is MNHEY and CDR2 SVGEGT. V lost 2 bases, J lost 0 bases, and 2 bases stayed unmatched. The CDR3 sequence is 16 residues long. The CDR3 region has the DNA TGTGCCAGCAGTTACGAGACTAGCGGGGACCAAGAGACCCAGTACTTC. This encodes CASSYETSGDQETQYF.

This clonotype was seen more than once but under ten times. This rearrangement joins TRBV7-2 to TRBJ1-4; perhaps TRBD1 as D (5 bases). Deletions cut 3 bases from V and 8 bases from J, with 13 bases between. Germline CDR1 reads SGHTA; CDR2 reads FQGNSA. The CDR3 is 14 residues long. CDR3 bases: TGTGCCAGCAGCTTGGGGGGGGGTGGCGAAAAACTGTTTTTT. Protein product: CASSLGGGGEKLFF.

In this sample, this clonotype turned up a few times. The DNA of the CDR3 is TGTGCCAGCAGCGAGCGTTGGGGAAATTCACCCCTCCACTTT. Its protein product is CASSERWGNSPLHF. The rearrangement links TRBV7-2 to TRBJ1-6; D is uncertain. CDR3 length: 14 amino acids. V was shortened by 5 bases and J by 7 bases, with 12 bases between the two germline ends. From germline, CDR1 is SGHTA and CDR2 FQGNSA.

The chain combines TRBV27 with TRBJ1-3, with TRBD1 matching over 7 bases. Unmatched junction bases numbered 7, after V lost 4 bases and J lost 10 bases. Germline loops: CDR1 MNHEY, CDR2 SMNVEV (reference sequence). This CDR3 comprises 13 residues. CDR3 coding DNA: TGTGCCAGCAGTTCGACAGGGCCGGGAACCATATATTTT. This gives the protein CASSSTGPGTIYF.

This clonotype was found a few times. This rearrangement joins TRBV4-1 to TRBJ2-7; the D gene is possibly TRBD2 (5 bases). The CDR3 extends over 15 amino acids. V gave up 0 bases and J gave up 0 bases, with 9 bases separating them. Germline V lookup: CDR1 MGHRA, CDR2 YSYEKL. This CDR3 reads CASSQEDTSSYEQYF. As DNA, the CDR3 is TGCGCCAGCAGCCAAGAAGACACTAGCTCCTACGAGCAGTACTTC.

This sequence joins TRBV7-6 and TRBJ2-3, with D uncertain. The length of the CDR3 is 13 residues. Trimming cost V 4 bases and J 1 base, with 6 bases left between them. In germline, CDR1 is SGHVS, CDR2 FNYEAQ. CDR3 in amino acids: CASSSPRTDTQYF. In nucleotides, the CDR3 is TGTGCCAGCAGCTCGCCCCGCACAGATACGCAGTATTTT.

In this sample, this clonotype turned up a few times. The rearrangement links TRBV20-1 to TRBJ2-5, with TRBD1 matching over 7 bases. The CDR3 length is 15 residues. Germline V gene sequence: CDR1 DFQATT, CDR2 SNEGSKA (reference sequence). The J segment lost 3 bases and the V segment lost 3 bases, leaving 10 bases of the junction unmatched. CDR3 protein: CSARRFWTGEETQYF. The CDR3 DNA follows: TGCAGTGCTAGGAGATTTTGGACAGGCGAAGAGACCCAGTACTTC.

This clonotype was seen more than once but under ten times. The chain uses TRBV29-1 and TRBJ1-2; a possible D gene is TRBD1 (6 bases). There are 15 residues in the CDR3. Per germline, CDR1 SQVTM and CDR2 ANQGSEA. V lost 7 bases, J lost 2 bases, and 20 bases lay in between. The CDR3 here is CSAQFGGAVNYGYTF. As DNA, the CDR3 is TGCAGCGCCCAGTTTGGGGGGGCCGTAAACTATGGCTACACCTTC.

The genes are TRBV7-9 and TRBJ2-4; D possibly corresponds to TRBD1 (5 bases). The V end lost 1 base, the J end lost 8 bases, and 9 bases lay between the germline ends. Germline loops: CDR1 SEHNR, CDR2 FQNEAQ (reference sequence). The CDR3 consists of 13 residues. The DNA for the CDR3 is TGTGCCAGCAGCTTAGAAGGGGCGGACATTCAGTACTTC. Its translation is CASSLEGADIQYF.

This chain connects TRBV14 to TRBJ1-3; D remains unclear. V lost 0 bases, J lost 0 bases, and 9 bases lay in between. This CDR3 is 16 amino acids long. Germline V lookup: CDR1 SGHDN, CDR2 FVKESK. CDR3 protein: CASSQDQLISGNTIYF. CDR3 nucleotides: TGTGCCAGCAGCCAAGATCAGTTGATCTCTGGAAACACCATATATTTT.

The chain links TRBV7-2 to TRBJ1-5; 9 bases line up with TRBD1. This CDR3 contains 15 residues. CDR1 is SGHTA, CDR2 FQGNSA, per germline. J was trimmed by 3 bases and V by 5 bases; bases with no gene match: 5. CDR3: CASSPQGANNQPQHF. CDR3 nucleotides: TGTGCCAGCAGCCCACAGGGGGCTAACAATCAGCCCCAGCATTTT.

This clonotype was seen many times. The CDR3 DNA sequence: TGTGCCAGCAACCCACTAGCCAACAATGAGCAGTTCTTC. Protein: CASNPLANNEQFF. V usage is TRBV6-5 and J usage is TRBJ2-1; a possible D gene is TRBD2 (6 bases). Between the trimmed V and J ends, which lost 7 bases and 5 bases, there was a span of 12 bases. The CDR3 totals 13 residues. Germline CDR1 is MNHEY and CDR2 is SVGAGI.

The chain employs TRBV3-1 and TRBJ2-4; a weak D match, TRBD1 (6 bases). Trimming cost V 6 bases and J 0 bases, with 21 bases left between them. The CDR3 runs 18 residues. CDR1 LGHDT and CDR2 YNNKEL come from the germline V gene (reference sequence). CDR3 in amino acids: CASSLSRRGLVAKNIQYF. In nucleotides, the CDR3 is TGTGCCAGCAGTTTATCCCGCAGGGGCCTAGTAGCCAAAAACATTCAGTACTTC.

The table lists this clonotype with a few counts. V gene TRBV20-1 combines with J gene TRBJ2-1; D call uncertain. In germline, CDR1 is DFQATT, CDR2 SNEGSKA (reference sequence). V was clipped by 5 bases and J by 7 bases, with 12 bases between them. The CDR3 has 12 residues. The CDR3 coding sequence is TGCAGTGCTCCCCGGCGCAGGAATGAGCAGTTCTTC. It encodes CSAPRRRNEQFF.

This clonotype appeared a few times. This chain links TRBV20-1 with TRBJ2-3; possible D gene TRBD2, 6 bases. Trimming took 3 bases from V and 4 from J, leaving 17 bases between them. CDR1 DFQATT and CDR2 SNEGSKA come from the germline V gene (reference sequence). CDR3 length: 15 amino acids. The CDR3 sequence is CSASLASVHPDTQYF. The CDR3 DNA sequence: TGCAGTGCTAGTTTAGCTAGCGTTCATCCAGATACGCAGTATTTT.

V gene TRBV7-9 combines with J gene TRBJ1-2; D may be TRBD1 (5 bases). The CDR3 totals 16 residues. The V end was cut by 4 bases, the J end by 4 bases, with 19 bases between. Germline CDR1 reads SEHNR; CDR2 reads FQNEAQ (reference sequence). This CDR3 is CASSSTPGHKTYGYTF. CDR3 sequence (DNA): TGTGCCAGCAGCTCAACCCCCGGACACAAGACCTATGGCTACACCTTC.

The gene calls are TRBV20-1 and TRBJ2-7; 10 bases fit TRBD1. The J segment lost 5 bases and the V segment lost 6 bases, leaving 13 bases of the junction unmatched. This CDR3 has 15 amino acids. Germline-derived CDR1 and CDR2 are DFQATT and SNEGSKA (reference sequence). The CDR3 spells CSAARWGQGINEQYF. The CDR3 DNA reads as TGCAGTGCCGCTAGGTGGGGACAGGGGATCAACGAGCAGTACTTC.

J is TRBJ2-2 and V is TRBV4-3; 9 bases are shared with TRBD1. The CDR3 sequence is 17 residues long. CDR1 and CDR2 (germline): LGHNA, YSLEER. Trimming removed 4 bases from V and 6 bases from J; junction bases left unmatched: 12. CDR3 nucleotide sequence: TGCGCCAGCAGCCTCCAACCGGGACAGGGATCTCCCGGGGAGCTGTTTTTT. This sequence encodes CASSLQPGQGSPGELFF.

The chain is built from TRBV5-4 and TRBJ1-2, with D possibly TRBD1 on 5 matching bases. The CDR3 covers 16 residues. CDR1 and CDR2 (germline): SGHNT, YYREEE (reference sequence). Trimming took 1 base from V and 1 from J, leaving 14 bases between them. CDR3 nucleotides: TGTGCCAGCAGCTTGTCCCCGACAGCCAATAACTATGGCTACACCTTC. It is translated as CASSLSPTANNYGYTF.

The chain combines TRBV4-2 with TRBJ1-1, with a weak D call TRBD1 (6 bases). CDR1 LGHNA and CDR2 YNFKEQ come from the germline V gene. CDR3 size: 15 residues. The V and J ends lost 3 bases and 2 bases respectively, with 13 bases between them. The CDR3 region is CASSHPGRGNTEAFF. CDR3 sequence (DNA): TGTGCCAGCAGCCACCCGGGCAGGGGTAACACTGAAGCTTTCTTT.

The CDR3, as DNA: TGTGCCAGCACCGGGGGCCGAGGCACTGAAGCTTTCTTT. Its protein is CASTGGRGTEAFF. The rearrangement links TRBV28 to TRBJ1-1, with TRBD1 as a possible D gene (6 bases). The CDR3 is 13 amino acids. Germline V gene data show CDR1 as MDHEN and CDR2 as SYDVKM. Deletions cut 7 bases from V and 4 bases from J, with 13 bases between.

The chain has TRBV5-1 and TRBJ2-7; D call uncertain. From germline, CDR1 is SGHRS and CDR2 YFSETQ. The V gene lost 0 bases and the J gene lost 2 bases, with 9 bases spanning the gap. The CDR3 runs to 14 residues. Here the CDR3 reads CASSLEGRTYEQYF. CDR3 nucleotide sequence: TGCGCCAGCAGCTTGGAAGGACGGACCTACGAGCAGTACTTC. The variable domain in full, with the rest retrieved from reference TRBV5-1 and TRBJ2-7, is KAGVTQTPRYLIKTRGQQVTLSCSPISGHRSVSWYQQTPGQGLQFLFEYFSETQRNKGNFPGRFSGRQFSNSRSEMNVSTLELGDSALYLCASSLEGRTYEQYFGPGTRLTVT.

The sample holds many counts of this clonotype. V gene TRBV12-3 or TRBV12-4 combines with J gene TRBJ1-5; no reliable D call. The CDR3 is made up of 12 amino acids. Deletions cut 6 bases from V and 3 bases from J, with 6 bases between. CDR3 nucleotide sequence: TGTGCCAGCAGGTATTCCAATCAGCCCCAGCATTTT. It codes for CASRYSNQPQHF.

The rearrangement joins TRBV30 to TRBJ1-5; no firm D call. V lost 2 bases and J lost 2, with 4 bases in between. CDR1 and CDR2 (germline): GTSNPN, SVGIG (reference sequence). The CDR3 contains 12 residues. The DNA of the CDR3 is TGTGCCTGGAGTTTCGGCAATCAGCCCCAGCATTTT. It is translated as CAWSFGNQPQHF. Supplemented by reference TRBV30 and TRBJ1-5, the full variable domain reads SQTIHQWPATLVQPVGSPLSLECTVEGTSNPNLYWYRQAAGRGLQLLFYSVGIGQISSEVPQNLSASRPQDRQFILSSKKLLLSDSGFYLCAWSFGNQPQHFGDGTRLSIL.

The chain uses TRBV6-1 and TRBJ1-1, with D possibly being TRBD1 (5 bases). Germline CDR1 reads MNHNS; CDR2 reads SASEGT. The length of the CDR3 is 15 residues. The germline V and J ends were trimmed by 6 bases and 8 bases, with 22 bases remaining between them. The CDR3 DNA reads as TGTGCCAGCAGAGAACGGGGGGGACCCGGCCGGGAAGCTTTCTTT. Translated: CASRERGGPGREAFF.

This clonotype was seen a handful of times. The chain uses TRBV12-3 or TRBV12-4 and TRBJ1-6; D not certain. CDR3 size: 13 residues. The germline V and J ends were trimmed by 5 bases and 8 bases, with 10 bases remaining between them. The CDR3 region has the DNA TGTGCCAGCAGTCCTTATGGGTATTCACCCCTCCACTTT. Translating it yields CASSPYGYSPLHF.

This clonotype was picked up a small number of times. The chain couples TRBV6-4 to TRBJ2-3; D possibly matches TRBD1 or TRBD2 (6 bases each). V shed 7 bases and J shed 4 bases, with 9 bases lying between them. The CDR3 sequence is 12 residues long. Germline-derived CDR1 and CDR2 are MRHNA and SNTAGT. In DNA form, the CDR3 reads TGTGCCAGCACTGGGGGGCCAGATACGCAGTATTTT. Translation: CASTGGPDTQYF.

The chain is built from TRBV4-2 and TRBJ2-5; TRBD2 matches 14 bases. The germline V gene has CDR1 LGHNA and CDR2 YNFKEQ. V gave up 2 bases and J gave up 5 bases; unmatched junction bases: 10. The CDR3 is made up of 18 amino acids. CDR3 sequence (DNA): TGTGCCAGCAGCCAACAGACTAGCGGGGGGGCCTCTTCGGAGACCCAGTACTTC. Translation: CASSQQTSGGASSETQYF.